What follows are 4 T cell receptor beta chains derived from one specimen sequenced in a study of T and B cells in COVID-19 patients. Multiplex PCR with BIOMED2 TRB-A/B primer pools amplified TRB rearrangements. TCRdb re-called the multiplex PCR reads through MiXCR, storing one row per CDR3 protein. The table includes over 8,000 distinct CDR3 sequences, about 40% detected once. Each TRB amplification used about 250-550 ng of genomic DNA from blood. Sequencing used blood. The receptors originated from a human donor with active COVID-19.

The rearrangement joins TRBV18 to TRBJ1-3; the match to TRBD1 covers 10 bases. V lost 4 bases and J lost 3; bases outside the gene matches: 9. Per the germline V gene, CDR1 is KGHSH and CDR2 is LQKENI. The CDR3 has 17 residues. The CDR3 is CASSLNPGQGVGNTIYF. For the CDR3, the DNA is TGTGCCAGCTCACTTAATCCCGGACAGGGGGTTGGAAACACCATATATTTT.

This clonotype was observed a handful of times. The genes are TRBV19 and TRBJ2-7; D is undetermined. Germline values: CDR1 LNHDA, CDR2 SQIVND (reference sequence). This CDR3 region has 12 residues. With 7 bases removed from V and 6 bases from J, the gap between germline ends came to 13 bases. In DNA form, the CDR3 reads TGTGCCAGTAAAAGTTGGGGTGGCGAGCAGTACTTC. Amino acid sequence: CASKSWGGEQYF.

As for this clonotype: Germline is not matched at one junction end, which may reflect a read error. The chain carries TRBV6-5 and TRBJ1-6; D remains ambiguous. Germline CDR1 reads MNHEY; CDR2 reads SVGAGI. The CDR3 runs 14 residues. CDR3 bases: TGTGCCGGCAGTAAAGAGGGTGTTAATTCACCCCTCCACTTT. This encodes CAGSKEGVNSPLHF.

This clonotype was observed a few times. The CDR3: CASSLSTGWDYGYTF. CDR3 nucleotide sequence: TGTGCCAGCAGTTTATCGACAGGGTGGGACTATGGCTACACCTTC. The chain has TRBV27 and TRBJ1-2, with 7 bases matching TRBD1. The CDR3 covers 15 residues. Germline-derived CDR1 and CDR2 are MNHEY and SMNVEV (reference sequence). V was pared by 0 bases and J by 3 bases, with 4 bases of the junction left unmatched.